One sample yielded the 11 T cell receptor beta chains listed below, sequenced in a study of OX40 agonist ivuxolimab in advanced cancers. Generated by immunoSEQ multiplex PCR, the TCRdb table keeps only in-frame clones and is missing some. The table records some 120,000 clones, 85% to 95% of them present only once. The source was CD4+ or CD8+ T cells sorted from blood, collected in a trial of the OX40 agonist ivuxolimab. Source of these receptors: an adult with an advanced solid tumor such as melanoma, head and neck, liver or kidney cancer.

This chain joins TRBV4-3 and TRBJ2-1, with 13 bases that match TRBD2. The CDR3 contains 18 residues. Germline CDR1 and CDR2: LGHNA and YSLEER. J lost 5 bases, V lost 0 bases, and 7 bases had no gene match. This chain's CDR3 is CASSQDFIGTSGNNEQFF. The CDR3, as DNA: TGCGCCAGCAGCCAAGATTTCATCGGGACTAGCGGGAACAATGAGCAGTTCTTC.

This clone was seen a few times. This chain joins TRBV28 and TRBJ2-5, with TRBD2 matching over 9 bases. With 5 bases clipped from V and 8 bases from J, the junction kept 18 bases outside the gene matches. The CDR3 has 17 amino acids. Germline V gene sequence: CDR1 MDHEN, CDR2 SYDVKM. The CDR3, as DNA: TGTGCCAGCAGTACCCAACGATTTATTAGCGGGAGATCAACCCAGTACTTC. Translation gives CASSTQRFISGRSTQYF.

The chain carries TRBV6-5 and TRBJ1-5; 8 bases align to TRBD1. CDR3 size: 15 residues. Trimming at V came to 3 bases and at J to 1 base, leaving 2 bases not matched to a gene. Germline values: CDR1 MNHEY, CDR2 SVGAGI. In DNA form, the CDR3 reads TGTGCCAGCAGTTATGGACAGGGAAGCAATCAGCCCCAGCATTTT. The encoded protein is CASSYGQGSNQPQHF.

V usage is TRBV9 and J usage is TRBJ1-3; 7 bases agree with TRBD1. CDR1 SGDLS and CDR2 YYNGEE come from the germline V gene. This CDR3 contains 18 residues. V lost 0 bases to trimming and J lost 3 bases; unmatched junction nucleotides: 12. The CDR3 is CASSVDGRRGQRGNTIYF. The CDR3 DNA is TGTGCCAGCAGCGTAGATGGTAGGAGGGGGCAACGTGGAAACACCATATATTTT.

This chain uses TRBV28 with TRBJ1-2; D remains ambiguous. The CDR3 covers 14 residues. Trimming cost V 0 bases and J 6 bases, with 11 bases left between them. The germline V gene encodes CDR1 MDHEN and CDR2 SYDVKM. CDR3 coding DNA: TGTGCCAGCAGTTTATGGAACCCTAGGGATGGCTACACCTTC. Residues: CASSLWNPRDGYTF.

V is TRBV5-6 and J is TRBJ1-2, with 7 bases fitting TRBD1. Germline V gene sequence: CDR1 SGHDT, CDR2 YYEEEE. This CDR3 spans 15 amino acids. The trim removed 1 base at V and 2 bases at J, leaving 5 bases unmatched. CDR3 sequence (DNA): TGTGCCAGCAGCTTGTGGGGGACAGCGAACTATGGCTACACCTTC. It encodes CASSLWGTANYGYTF.

The chain has TRBV7-9 and TRBJ2-7; D might be TRBD1 or TRBD2, each matching 6 bases. Germline CDR1 SEHNR, CDR2 FQNEAQ (reference sequence). CDR3 size: 17 residues. V lost 6 bases and J 2 bases, leaving 23 bases between the germline ends. The CDR3 DNA reads TGTGCCAGCAGTCGGAGGCCAAACAGGGAGGAGGCCTACGAGCAGTACTTC. It is translated as CASSRRPNREEAYEQYF. The full variable domain, completed using reference TRBV7-9 and TRBJ2-7, is DTGVSQNPRHKITKRGQNVTFRCDPISEHNRLYWYRQTLGQGPEFLTYFQNEAQLEKSRLLSDRFSAERPKGSFSTLEIQRTEQGDSAMYLCASSRRPNREEAYEQYFGPGTRLTVT.

This clone came up once. The CDR3: CASSLEDHYTF. Here the CDR3 DNA reads TGTGCCAGCAGCTTAGAAGACCACTACACCTTC. This rearrangement joins TRBV11-2 to TRBJ1-2; D gene ambiguous. V was cut by 0 bases and J by 10 bases, with 6 bases left in between. The CDR3 is made up of 11 amino acids. Germline assignment: CDR1 SGHAT and CDR2 FQNNGV.

The chain uses TRBV2 and TRBJ2-7, with 9 bases that match TRBD2. With 2 bases clipped from V and 3 bases from J, the junction kept 5 bases outside the gene matches. Per germline, CDR1 SNHLY and CDR2 FYNNEI. There are 15 residues in the CDR3. The CDR3 region is CASSEQGLAFYEQYF. CDR3 DNA sequence: TGTGCCAGCAGTGAACAGGGACTAGCCTTCTACGAGCAGTACTTC.

The rearrangement links TRBV9 to TRBJ2-1; a possible D gene is TRBD1 (6 bases). CDR3 length equals 14 residues. Between the trimmed V and J ends, which lost 0 bases and 6 bases, there was a span of 10 bases. Germline V CDR1 and CDR2: SGDLS, YYNGEE. CDR3 residues: CASSVGTVSNEQFF. The CDR3 nucleotides read TGTGCCAGCAGCGTAGGGACAGTAAGCAATGAGCAGTTCTTC.

The gene calls are TRBV2 and TRBJ1-5; 7 bases align to TRBD1. The ends lost 4 bases at V and 2 bases at J; junction bases unmatched: 2. The germline V gene encodes CDR1 SNHLY and CDR2 FYNNEI. The CDR3 is 14 amino acids. In DNA form, the CDR3 reads TGTGCCAGCAGTGTAACAGGGGGCAATCAGCCCCAGCATTTT. The encoded protein is CASSVTGGNQPQHF.